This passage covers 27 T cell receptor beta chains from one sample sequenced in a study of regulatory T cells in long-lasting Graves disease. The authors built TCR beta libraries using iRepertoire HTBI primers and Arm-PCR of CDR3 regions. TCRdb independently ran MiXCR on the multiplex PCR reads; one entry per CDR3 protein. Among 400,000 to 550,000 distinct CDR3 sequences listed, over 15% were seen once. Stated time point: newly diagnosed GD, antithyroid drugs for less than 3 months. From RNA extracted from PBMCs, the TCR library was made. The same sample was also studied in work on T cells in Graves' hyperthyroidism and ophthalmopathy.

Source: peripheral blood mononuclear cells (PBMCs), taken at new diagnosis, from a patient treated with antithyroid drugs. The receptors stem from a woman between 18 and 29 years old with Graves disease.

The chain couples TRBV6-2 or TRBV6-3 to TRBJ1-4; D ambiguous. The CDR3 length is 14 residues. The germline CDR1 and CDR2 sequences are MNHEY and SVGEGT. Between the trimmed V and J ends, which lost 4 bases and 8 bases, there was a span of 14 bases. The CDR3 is CASSSPQIQEKLFF. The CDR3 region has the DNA TGTGCCAGCAGTTCCCCACAAATACAGGAAAAACTGTTTTTT.

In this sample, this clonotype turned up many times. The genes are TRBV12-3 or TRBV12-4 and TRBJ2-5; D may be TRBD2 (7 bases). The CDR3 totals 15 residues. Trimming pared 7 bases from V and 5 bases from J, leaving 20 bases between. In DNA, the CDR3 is TGTGCCAGCACCCTCCCCGGCGGGGGCAGGGAGACCCAGTACTTC. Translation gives CASTLPGGGRETQYF.

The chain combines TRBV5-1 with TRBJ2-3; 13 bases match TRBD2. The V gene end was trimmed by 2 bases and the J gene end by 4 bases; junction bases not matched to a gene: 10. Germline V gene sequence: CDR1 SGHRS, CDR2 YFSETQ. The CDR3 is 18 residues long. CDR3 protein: CASSFPTRTSGGPDTQYF. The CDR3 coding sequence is TGCGCCAGCAGCTTCCCAACGAGGACTAGCGGGGGACCAGATACGCAGTATTTT. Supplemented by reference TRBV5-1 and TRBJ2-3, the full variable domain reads KAGVTQTPRYLIKTRGQQVTLSCSPISGHRSVSWYQQTPGQGLQFLFEYFSETQRNKGNFPGRFSGRQFSNSRSEMNVSTLELGDSALYLCASSFPTRTSGGPDTQYFGPGTRLTVL.

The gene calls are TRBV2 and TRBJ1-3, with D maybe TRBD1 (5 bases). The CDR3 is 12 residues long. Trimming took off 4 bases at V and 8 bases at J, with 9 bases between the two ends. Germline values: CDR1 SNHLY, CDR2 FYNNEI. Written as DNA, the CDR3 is TGTGCCAGCAGTGTGGGGGTAGACACCATATATTTT. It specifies CASSVGVDTIYF.

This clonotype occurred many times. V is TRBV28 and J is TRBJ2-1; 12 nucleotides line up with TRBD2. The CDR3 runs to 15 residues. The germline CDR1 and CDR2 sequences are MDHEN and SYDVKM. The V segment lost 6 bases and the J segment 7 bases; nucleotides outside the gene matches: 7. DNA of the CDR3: TGTGCCAGCAGGCGACTAGCGGGAGTGACGAATGAGCAGTTCTTC. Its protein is CASRRLAGVTNEQFF.

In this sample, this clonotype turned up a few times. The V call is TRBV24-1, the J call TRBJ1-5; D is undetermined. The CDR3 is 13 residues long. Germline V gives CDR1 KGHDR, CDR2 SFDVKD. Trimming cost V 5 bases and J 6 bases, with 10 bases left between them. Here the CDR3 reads CATSAGWGQPQHF. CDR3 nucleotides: TGTGCCACCAGTGCGGGATGGGGTCAGCCCCAGCATTTT.

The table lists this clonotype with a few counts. The CDR3 protein is CASSLDFRSNQPQHF. The CDR3 nucleotides are TGCGCCAGCAGCTTGGATTTTAGAAGCAATCAGCCCCAGCATTTT. This chain links TRBV5-1 with TRBJ1-5; D unclear. V dropped 0 bases and J dropped 1 base, with 8 bases sitting between them. This CDR3 is built from 15 residues. Germline values: CDR1 SGHRS, CDR2 YFSETQ.

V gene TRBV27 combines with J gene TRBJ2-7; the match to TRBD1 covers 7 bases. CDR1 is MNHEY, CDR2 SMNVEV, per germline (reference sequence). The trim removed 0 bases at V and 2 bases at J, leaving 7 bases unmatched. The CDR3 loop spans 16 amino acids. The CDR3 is CASSLSLRTGPYEQYF. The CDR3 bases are TGTGCCAGCAGTTTATCCCTTCGGACAGGCCCCTACGAGCAGTACTTC.

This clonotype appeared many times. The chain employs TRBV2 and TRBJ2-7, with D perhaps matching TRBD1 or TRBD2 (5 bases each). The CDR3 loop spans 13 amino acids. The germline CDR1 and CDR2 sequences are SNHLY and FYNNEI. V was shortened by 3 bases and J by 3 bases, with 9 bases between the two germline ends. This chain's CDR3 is CASSEGPYYEQYF. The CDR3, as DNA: TGTGCCAGCAGTGAGGGACCATACTACGAGCAGTACTTC.

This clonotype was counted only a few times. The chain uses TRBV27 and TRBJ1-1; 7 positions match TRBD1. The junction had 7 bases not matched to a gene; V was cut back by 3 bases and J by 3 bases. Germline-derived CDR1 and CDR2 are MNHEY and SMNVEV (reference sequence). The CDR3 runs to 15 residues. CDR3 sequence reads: CASSLGQLPYTEAFF. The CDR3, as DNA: TGTGCCAGCAGTTTGGGACAGCTACCTTACACTGAAGCTTTCTTT.

CDR3 nucleotides: TGCAGTGCTAGAGATTCGGGACAGACCAATGAAAAACTGTTTTTT. Its translation: CSARDSGQTNEKLFF. The rearrangement links TRBV20-1 to TRBJ1-4, with TRBD1 matching 7 bases. The CDR3 length is 15 residues. Germline values: CDR1 DFQATT, CDR2 SNEGSKA (reference sequence). V dropped 0 bases and J dropped 5; count of bases not matched to a gene: 6.

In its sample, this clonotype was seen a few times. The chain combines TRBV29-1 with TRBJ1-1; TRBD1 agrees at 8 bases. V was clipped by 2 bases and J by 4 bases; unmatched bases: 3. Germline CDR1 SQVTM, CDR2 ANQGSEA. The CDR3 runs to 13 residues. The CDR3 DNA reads TGCAGCGTTGAATGGGACAGGCGCACTGAAGCTTTCTTT. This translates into CSVEWDRRTEAFF.

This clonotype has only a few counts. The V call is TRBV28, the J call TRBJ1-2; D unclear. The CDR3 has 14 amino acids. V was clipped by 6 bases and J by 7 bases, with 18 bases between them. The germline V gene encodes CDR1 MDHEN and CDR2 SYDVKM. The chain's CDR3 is CASRYLPNTVGYTF. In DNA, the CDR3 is TGTGCCAGCAGATACCTCCCTAACACCGTTGGCTACACCTTC.

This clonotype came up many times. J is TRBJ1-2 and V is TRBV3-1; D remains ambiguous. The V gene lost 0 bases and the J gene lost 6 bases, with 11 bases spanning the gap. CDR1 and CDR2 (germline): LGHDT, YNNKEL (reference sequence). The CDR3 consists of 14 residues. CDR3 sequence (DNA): TGTGCCAGCAGCCAAGATTTGCAGTTAAATGGCTACACCTTC. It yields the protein CASSQDLQLNGYTF.

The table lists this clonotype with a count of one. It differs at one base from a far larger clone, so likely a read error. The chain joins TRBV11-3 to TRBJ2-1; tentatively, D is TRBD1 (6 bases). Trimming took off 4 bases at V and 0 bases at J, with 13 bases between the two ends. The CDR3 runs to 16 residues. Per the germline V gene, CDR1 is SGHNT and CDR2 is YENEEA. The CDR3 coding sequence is TGTGCCAGCAGCTCCAGGGGATCGTACTCCTACAATGAGCAGTTCTTC. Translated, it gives CASSSRGSYSYNEQFF. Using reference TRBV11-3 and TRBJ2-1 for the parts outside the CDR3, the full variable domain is EAGVVQSPRYKIIEKKQPVAFWCNPISGHNTLYWYLQNLGQGPELLIRYENEEAVDDSQLPKDRFSAERLKGVDSTLKIQPAELGDSAVYLCASSSRGSYSYNEQFFGPGTRLTVL.

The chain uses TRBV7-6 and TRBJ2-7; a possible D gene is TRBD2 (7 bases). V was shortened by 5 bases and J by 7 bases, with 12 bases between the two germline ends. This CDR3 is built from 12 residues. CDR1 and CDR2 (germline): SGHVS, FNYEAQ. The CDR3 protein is CASSPGGTEQYF. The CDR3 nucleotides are TGTGCCAGCAGCCCCGGGGGGACAGAGCAGTACTTC. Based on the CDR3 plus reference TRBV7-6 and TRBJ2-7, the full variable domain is GAGVSQSPRYKVTKRGQDVALRCDPISGHVSLYWYRQALGQGPEFLTYFNYEAQQDKSGLPNDRFSAERPEGSISTLTIQRTEQRDSAMYRCASSPGGTEQYFGPGTRLTVT.

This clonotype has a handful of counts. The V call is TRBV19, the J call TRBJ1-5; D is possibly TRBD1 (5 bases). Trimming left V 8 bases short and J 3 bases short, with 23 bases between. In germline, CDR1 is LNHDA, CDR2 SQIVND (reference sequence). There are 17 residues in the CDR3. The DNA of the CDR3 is TGTGCCAGTGAGTGGGGGGTTGGGGGACTGAACAATCAGCCCCAGCATTTT. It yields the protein CASEWGVGGLNNQPQHF.

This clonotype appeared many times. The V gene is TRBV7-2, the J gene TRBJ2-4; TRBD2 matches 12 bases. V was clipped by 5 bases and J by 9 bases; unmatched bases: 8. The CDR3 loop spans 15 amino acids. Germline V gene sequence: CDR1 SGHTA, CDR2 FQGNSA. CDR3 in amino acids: CASSTTSGSGSIQYF. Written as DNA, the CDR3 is TGTGCCAGCAGCACGACTAGCGGGAGTGGTAGCATTCAGTACTTC. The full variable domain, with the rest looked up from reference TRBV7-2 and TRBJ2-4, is GAGVSQSPSNKVTEKGKDVELRCDPISGHTALYWYRQSLGQGLEFLIYFQGNSAPDKSGLPSDRFSAERTGGSVSTLTIQRTQQEDSAVYLCASSTTSGSGSIQYFGAGTRLSVL.

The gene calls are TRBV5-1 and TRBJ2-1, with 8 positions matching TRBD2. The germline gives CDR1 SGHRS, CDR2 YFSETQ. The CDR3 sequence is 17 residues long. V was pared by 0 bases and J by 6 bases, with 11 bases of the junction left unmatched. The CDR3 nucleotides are TGCGCCAGCAGCTTGGGTGCGGGAGGCCCCCAGGGCAATGAGCAGTTCTTC. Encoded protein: CASSLGAGGPQGNEQFF.

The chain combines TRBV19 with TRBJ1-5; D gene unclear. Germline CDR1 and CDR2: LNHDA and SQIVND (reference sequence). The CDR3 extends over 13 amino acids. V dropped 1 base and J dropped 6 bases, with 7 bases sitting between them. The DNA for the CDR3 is TGTGCCAGTAGTATAGTTAGTAGTCAGCCCCAGCATTTT. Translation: CASSIVSSQPQHF.

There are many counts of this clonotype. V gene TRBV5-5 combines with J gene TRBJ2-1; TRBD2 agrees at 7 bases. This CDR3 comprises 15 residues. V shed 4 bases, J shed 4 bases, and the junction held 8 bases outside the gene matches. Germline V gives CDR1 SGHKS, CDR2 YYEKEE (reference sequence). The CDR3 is CASSLLADLYNEQFF. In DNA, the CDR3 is TGTGCCAGCAGCCTCCTAGCGGATTTATACAATGAGCAGTTCTTC.

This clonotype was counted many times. CDR3 nucleotide sequence: TGTGCCTGGGCAGCGGGGTTCTCCTACGAGCAGTACTTC. Translating gives CAWAAGFSYEQYF. The chain links TRBV30 to TRBJ2-7; TRBD2 aligns across 7 bases. Germline V gene lookup returns CDR1 GTSNPN and CDR2 SVGIG (reference sequence). V was pared by 5 bases and J by 0 bases, with 4 bases of the junction left unmatched. The CDR3 contains 13 residues.

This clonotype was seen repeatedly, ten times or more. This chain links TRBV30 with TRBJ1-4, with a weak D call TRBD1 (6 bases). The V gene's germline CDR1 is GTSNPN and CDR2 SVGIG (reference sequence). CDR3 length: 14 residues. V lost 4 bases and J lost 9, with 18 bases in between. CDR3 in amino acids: CAWNRGHMDQKLFF. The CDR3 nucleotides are TGTGCCTGGAATCGGGGACATATGGATCAAAAACTGTTTTTT.

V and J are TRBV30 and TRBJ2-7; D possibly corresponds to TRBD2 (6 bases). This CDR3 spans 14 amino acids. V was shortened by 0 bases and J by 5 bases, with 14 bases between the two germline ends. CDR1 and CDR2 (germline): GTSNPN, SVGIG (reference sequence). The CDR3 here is CAWSVRGWGDEQYF. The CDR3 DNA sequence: TGTGCCTGGAGTGTACGGGGTTGGGGGGACGAGCAGTACTTC.

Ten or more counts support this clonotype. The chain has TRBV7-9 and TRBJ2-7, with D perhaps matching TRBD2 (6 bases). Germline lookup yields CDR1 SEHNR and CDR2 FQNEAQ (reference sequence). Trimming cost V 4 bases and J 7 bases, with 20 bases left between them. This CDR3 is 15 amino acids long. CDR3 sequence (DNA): TGTGCCAGCAGCTCTGGACGGGTCATCGCGGGAGAGCAGTACTTC. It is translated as CASSSGRVIAGEQYF. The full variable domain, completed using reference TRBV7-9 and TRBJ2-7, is DTGVSQNPRHKITKRGQNVTFRCDPISEHNRLYWYRQTLGQGPEFLTYFQNEAQLEKSRLLSDRFSAERPKGSFSTLEIQRTEQGDSAMYLCASSSGRVIAGEQYFGPGTRLTVT.

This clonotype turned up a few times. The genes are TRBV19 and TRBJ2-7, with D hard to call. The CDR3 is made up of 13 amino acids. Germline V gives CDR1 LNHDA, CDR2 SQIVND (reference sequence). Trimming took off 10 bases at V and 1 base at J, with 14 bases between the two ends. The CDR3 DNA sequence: TGTGCCACCTCGACCGAATTATCCTACGAGCAGTACTTC. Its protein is CATSTELSYEQYF.

Here the CDR3 reads CASSLAGLGGFGEQYF. CDR3 coding DNA: TGTGCCAGCAGCTTAGCTGGTTTAGGGGGGTTCGGCGAGCAGTACTTC. The rearrangement joins TRBV7-9 to TRBJ2-7; possibly TRBD1 or TRBD2 for D (6 bases each). The CDR3 extends over 16 amino acids. Germline CDR1 and CDR2: SEHNR and FQNEAQ (reference sequence). V was clipped by 0 bases and J by 6 bases, with 18 bases between them.